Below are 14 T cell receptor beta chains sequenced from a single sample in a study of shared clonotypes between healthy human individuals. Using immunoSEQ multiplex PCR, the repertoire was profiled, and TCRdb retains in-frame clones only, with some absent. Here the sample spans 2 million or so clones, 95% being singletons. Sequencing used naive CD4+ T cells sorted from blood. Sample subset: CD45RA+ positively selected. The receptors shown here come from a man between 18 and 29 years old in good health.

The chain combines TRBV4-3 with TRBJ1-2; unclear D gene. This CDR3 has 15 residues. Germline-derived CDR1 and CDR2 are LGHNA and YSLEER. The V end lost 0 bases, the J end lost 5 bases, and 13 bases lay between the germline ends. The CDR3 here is CASSQESEPLYGYTF. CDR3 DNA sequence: TGCGCCAGCAGCCAAGAATCAGAGCCGTTGTATGGCTACACCTTC.

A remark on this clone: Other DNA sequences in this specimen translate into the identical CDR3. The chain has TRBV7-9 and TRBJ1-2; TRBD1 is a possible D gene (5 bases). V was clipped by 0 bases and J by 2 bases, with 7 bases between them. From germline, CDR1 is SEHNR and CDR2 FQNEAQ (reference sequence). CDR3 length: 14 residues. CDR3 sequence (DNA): TGTGCCAGCAGCTTAGCTGGACAAAACTATGGCTACACCTTC. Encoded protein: CASSLAGQNYGYTF. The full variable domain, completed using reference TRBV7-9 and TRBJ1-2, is DTGVSQNPRHKITKRGQNVTFRCDPISEHNRLYWYRQTLGQGPEFLTYFQNEAQLEKSRLLSDRFSAERPKGSFSTLEIQRTEQGDSAMYLCASSLAGQNYGYTFGSGTRLTVV.

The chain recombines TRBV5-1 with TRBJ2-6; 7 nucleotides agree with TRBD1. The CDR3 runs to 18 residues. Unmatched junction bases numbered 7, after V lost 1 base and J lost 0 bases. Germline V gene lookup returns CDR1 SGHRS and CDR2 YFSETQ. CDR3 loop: CASSLFTGAISGANVLTF. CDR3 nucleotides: TGCGCCAGCAGCTTGTTCACAGGGGCTATCTCTGGGGCCAACGTCCTGACTTTC.

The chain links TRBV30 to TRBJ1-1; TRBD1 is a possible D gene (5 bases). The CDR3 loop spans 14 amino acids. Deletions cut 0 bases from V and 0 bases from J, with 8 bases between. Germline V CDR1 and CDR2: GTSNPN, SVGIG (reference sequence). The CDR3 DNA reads TGTGCCTGGAGTGTAGGGGAATTGAACACTGAAGCTTTCTTT. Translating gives CAWSVGELNTEAFF.

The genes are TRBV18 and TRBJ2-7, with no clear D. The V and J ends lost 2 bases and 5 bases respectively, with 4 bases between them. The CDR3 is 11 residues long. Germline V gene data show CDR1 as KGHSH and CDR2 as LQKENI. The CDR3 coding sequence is TGTGCCAGCTCACCAAAGGACGAGCAGTACTTC. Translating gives CASSPKDEQYF.

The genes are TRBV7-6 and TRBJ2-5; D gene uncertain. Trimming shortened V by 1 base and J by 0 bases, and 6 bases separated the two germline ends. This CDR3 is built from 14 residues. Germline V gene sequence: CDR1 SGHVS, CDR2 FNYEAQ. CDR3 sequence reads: CASSLGPYQETQYF. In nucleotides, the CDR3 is TGTGCCAGCAGCTTAGGCCCCTACCAAGAGACCCAGTACTTC.

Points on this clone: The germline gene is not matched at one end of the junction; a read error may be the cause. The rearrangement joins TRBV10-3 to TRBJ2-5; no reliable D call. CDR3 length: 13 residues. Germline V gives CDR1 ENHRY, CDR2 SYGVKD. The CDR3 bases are TGTGCCAGCAGTGATACGCTCCCGATACCCCAGTACTTC. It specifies CASSDTLPIPQYF.

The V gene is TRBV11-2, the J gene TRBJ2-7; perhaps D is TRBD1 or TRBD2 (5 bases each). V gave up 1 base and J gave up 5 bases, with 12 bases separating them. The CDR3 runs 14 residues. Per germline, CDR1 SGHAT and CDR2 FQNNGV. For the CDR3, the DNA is TGTGCCAGCAGCTTAGGGTATTCGGGGCACGAGCAGTACTTC. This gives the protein CASSLGYSGHEQYF.

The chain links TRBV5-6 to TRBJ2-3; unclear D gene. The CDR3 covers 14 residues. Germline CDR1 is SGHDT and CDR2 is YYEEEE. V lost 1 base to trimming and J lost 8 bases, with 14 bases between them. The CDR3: CASSLIQSRGTQYF. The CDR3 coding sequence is TGTGCCAGCAGCTTGATACAGTCAAGAGGTACGCAGTATTTT.

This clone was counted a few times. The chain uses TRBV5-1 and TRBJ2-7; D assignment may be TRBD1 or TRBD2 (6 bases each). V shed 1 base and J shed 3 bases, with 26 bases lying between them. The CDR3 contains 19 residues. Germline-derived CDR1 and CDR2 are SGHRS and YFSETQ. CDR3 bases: TGCGCCAGCAGCTTGTTAGGGGGGAGCTACACGTCAACCTACTACGAGCAGTACTTC. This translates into CASSLLGGSYTSTYYEQYF.

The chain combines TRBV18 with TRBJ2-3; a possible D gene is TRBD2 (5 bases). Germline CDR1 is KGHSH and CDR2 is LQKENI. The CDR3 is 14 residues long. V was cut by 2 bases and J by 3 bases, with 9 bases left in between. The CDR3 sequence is CASSPVLATDTQYF. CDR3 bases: TGTGCCAGCTCACCAGTGCTAGCAACAGATACGCAGTATTTT.

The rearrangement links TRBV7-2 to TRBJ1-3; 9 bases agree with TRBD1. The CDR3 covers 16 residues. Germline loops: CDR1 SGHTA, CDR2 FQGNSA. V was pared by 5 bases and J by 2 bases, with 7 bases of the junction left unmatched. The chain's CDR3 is CASSPPGQGTGNTIYF. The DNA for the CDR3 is TGTGCCAGCAGCCCCCCCGGACAGGGGACTGGAAACACCATATATTTT.

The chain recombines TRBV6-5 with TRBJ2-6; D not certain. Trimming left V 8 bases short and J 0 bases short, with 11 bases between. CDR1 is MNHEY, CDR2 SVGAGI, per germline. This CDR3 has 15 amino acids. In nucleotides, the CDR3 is TGTGCCAGCTCACTCTGGGTCTCTGGGGCCAACGTCCTGACTTTC. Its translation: CASSLWVSGANVLTF.

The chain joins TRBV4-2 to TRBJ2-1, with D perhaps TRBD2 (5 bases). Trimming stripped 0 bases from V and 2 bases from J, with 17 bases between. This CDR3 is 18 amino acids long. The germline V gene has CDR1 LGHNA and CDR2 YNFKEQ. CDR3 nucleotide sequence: TGTGCCAGCAGCCAAGATGGAAAGGGTCGGGGAACCTACAATGAGCAGTTCTTC. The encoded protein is CASSQDGKGRGTYNEQFF.